Sequencing of this T cell receptor (beta chain) was carried out in a study of blood T cell repertoires in COVID-19. This CDR3 is 15 amino acids long. Germline values: CDR1 SGHVS, CDR2 FQNEAQ. The V gene lost 4 bases and the J gene lost 0 bases, with 13 bases spanning the gap. Methods used by the authors: Reference gene primer amplification gave nucleated cell count estimates. TCRdb's copy holds only in-frame clones and misses some; the assay was immunoSEQ multiplex PCR. V and J calls and clone size are those listed in that table; D and trimming were worked out from the DNA. The sample has 130,000 to 150,000 clones, 88% seen once; the top ten hold 2% to 2.5%.

This chain joins TRBV7-8 and TRBJ2-7; the D gene is possibly TRBD1 (5 bases). Specimen: peripheral blood. The sequence was obtained from a human donor in a cohort sampled during active COVID-19. CDR3 coding DNA: TGTGCCAGCAGCTCATACCAGGGTAGCTCCTACGAGCAGTACTTC. Amino acid sequence: CASSSYQGSSYEQYF.